These 31 T cell receptor beta chains came from one sample sequenced in a study of T cell responses to AZD1222 COVID-19 vaccine. Here immunoSEQ multiplex PCR was the method, and the copy in TCRdb shows in-frame clones only, minus some. The table lists some 120,000 clones, around 90% of them singletons. The sample in question was peripheral blood, obtained on day 0 of AZD1222 vaccination. Source of these receptors: an adult in good health.

In its sample, this clone was seen once. The V call is TRBV7-9, the J call TRBJ2-2, with 7 bases fitting TRBD2. J lost 6 bases, V lost 5 bases, and 3 bases had no gene match. The CDR3 runs to 13 residues. The germline V gene has CDR1 SEHNR and CDR2 FQNEAQ (reference sequence). CDR3 coding DNA: TGTGCCAGCAGCCAGGCGGGGGCCGGGGAGCTGTTTTTT. As protein: CASSQAGAGELFF.

The J gene is TRBJ2-7, the V gene TRBV28, with D perhaps TRBD1 (6 bases). The CDR3 loop spans 13 amino acids. Trimming left V 4 bases short and J 3 bases short, with 10 bases between. CDR1 and CDR2 (germline): MDHEN, SYDVKM. CDR3 region: CASSYRVGYEQYF. Here the CDR3 DNA reads TGTGCCAGCAGTTACAGGGTAGGCTACGAGCAGTACTTC.

This chain joins TRBV3-1 (or the pseudogene TRBV3-2) and TRBJ1-6; tentatively, D is TRBD1 (5 bases). CDR1 is LGHDT and CDR2 is YNNKEL in the germline V gene (reference sequence). Trimming pared 3 bases from V and 6 bases from J, leaving 12 bases between. The CDR3 has 15 amino acids. The CDR3 DNA is TGTGCCAGCAGCCAGGACCCAGACAGTAATTCACCCCTCCACTTT. Protein sequence: CASSQDPDSNSPLHF.

The gene calls are TRBV4-2 and TRBJ2-5; no definite D call. V lost 0 bases, J lost 1 base, and 9 bases lay in between. The germline CDR1 and CDR2 sequences are LGHNA and YNFKEQ. The CDR3 loop spans 15 amino acids. The CDR3 nucleotides are TGTGCCAGCAGCCAAGATGGGCCAGGCCAAGAGACCCAGTACTTC. Translated, it gives CASSQDGPGQETQYF.

This rearrangement joins TRBV11-2 to TRBJ2-1; perhaps TRBD2 as D (6 bases). V was pared by 3 bases and J by 13 bases, with 13 bases between. The CDR3 totals 12 residues. Germline V gene lookup returns CDR1 SGHAT and CDR2 FQNNGV. The CDR3 loop reads CASSFTAGPQFF. CDR3 bases: TGTGCCAGCAGCTTTACCGCGGGGCCCCAGTTCTTC. Drawing the rest from reference TRBV11-2 and TRBJ2-1, the complete variable domain is EAGVAQSPRYKIIEKRQSVAFWCNPISGHATLYWYQQILGQGPKLLIQFQNNGVVDDSQLPKDRFSAERLKGVDSTLKIQPAKLEDSAVYLCASSFTAGPQFFGPGTRLTVL.

The chain employs TRBV24-1 and TRBJ1-6, with 7 bases lining up with TRBD1. There are 17 residues in the CDR3. CDR1 and CDR2 from the germline V gene are KGHDR and SFDVKD. J lost 8 bases, V lost 1 base, and 10 bases had no gene match. The CDR3 coding sequence is TGTGCCACCAGTGATTTTTTCGCCGGGACAGCTGATTCACCCCTCCACTTT. Translation gives CATSDFFAGTADSPLHF.

The V gene is TRBV29-1, the J gene TRBJ1-1; 8 bases are a match to TRBD1. This CDR3 region has 13 residues. Germline V gene data show CDR1 as SQVTM and CDR2 as ANQGSEA. J gave up 4 bases and V 6 bases, and 7 bases lay outside the gene matches. The CDR3 DNA reads TGCAGCGTCCACAGGGGGTCCAGCACTGAAGCTTTCTTT. The encoded protein is CSVHRGSSTEAFF.

This clone was seen once. The chain is built from TRBV5-5 and TRBJ1-2; no clear D. V was clipped by 1 base and J by 2 bases, with 12 bases between them. The germline CDR1 and CDR2 sequences are SGHKS and YYEKEE (reference sequence). The CDR3 consists of 15 residues. The CDR3: CASSLIADGNYGYTF. In nucleotides, the CDR3 is TGTGCCAGCAGCTTGATAGCGGACGGAAACTATGGCTACACCTTC.

This clone has a single count. The V gene is TRBV6-2 or TRBV6-3, the J gene TRBJ2-1; either TRBD1 or TRBD2 may supply D (5 bases each). Germline loops: CDR1 MNHEY, CDR2 SVGEGT. The CDR3 extends over 16 amino acids. Trimming pared 3 bases from V and 2 bases from J, leaving 14 bases between. The CDR3 sequence is CASSYRGRDPYNEQFF. CDR3 in DNA: TGTGCCAGCAGTTATAGGGGCCGGGACCCCTACAATGAGCAGTTCTTC.

The chain employs TRBV19 and TRBJ2-7; D is uncertain. Germline assignment: CDR1 LNHDA and CDR2 SQIVND (reference sequence). The CDR3 totals 16 residues. V dropped 3 bases and J dropped 0 bases, with 15 bases sitting between them. CDR3 sequence reads: CASSISTSAFSYEQYF. The CDR3 DNA sequence: TGTGCCAGTAGTATCTCCACTTCGGCTTTCTCCTACGAGCAGTACTTC.

The chain has TRBV7-2 and TRBJ2-1; D unclear. This CDR3 contains 14 residues. Deletions cut 4 bases from V and 3 bases from J, with 10 bases between. Germline assignment: CDR1 SGHTA and CDR2 FQGNSA. In nucleotides, the CDR3 is TGTGCCAGCAGCTCCAACTGGATCTACAATGAGCAGTTCTTC. The encoded protein is CASSSNWIYNEQFF.

The V gene is TRBV9, the J gene TRBJ1-5; tentative D call: TRBD1 (6 bases). From germline, CDR1 is SGDLS and CDR2 YYNGEE. V was trimmed by 3 bases and J by 4 bases, leaving 11 bases between them. The CDR3 covers 14 residues. This CDR3 is CASSAPGVNQPQHF. CDR3 sequence (DNA): TGTGCCAGCAGCGCCCCAGGGGTGAATCAGCCCCAGCATTTT.

The rearrangement joins TRBV4-1 to TRBJ1-4, with D maybe TRBD1 (6 bases). The CDR3 totals 16 residues. V was clipped by 3 bases and J by 5 bases, with 16 bases between them. The germline V gene encodes CDR1 MGHRA and CDR2 YSYEKL. In nucleotides, the CDR3 is TGCGCCAGCAGCCAGCCCCCGGGGCAGGGGAATGAAAAACTGTTTTTT. It is translated as CASSQPPGQGNEKLFF.

The DNA for the CDR3 is TGTGCCAGTAGTATAGTCGCCCAAGAGACCCAGTACTTC. Its translation is CASSIVAQETQYF. V and J are TRBV19 and TRBJ2-5; no definite D call. The ends were cut back, 1 base at V and 1 base at J, with 4 bases in the middle. Germline-derived CDR1 and CDR2 are LNHDA and SQIVND (reference sequence). This CDR3 spans 13 amino acids.

CDR3 loop: CASSASAGEQYF. The CDR3 nucleotides read TGTGCCAGCAGCGCCTCCGCGGGGGAGCAGTACTTC. The chain links TRBV11-2 to TRBJ2-7; D might be TRBD2 (6 bases). V was shortened by 5 bases and J by 7 bases, with 12 bases between the two germline ends. The length of the CDR3 is 12 residues. Germline V gene data show CDR1 as SGHAT and CDR2 as FQNNGV.

The chain uses TRBV21-1 and TRBJ2-5; the DNA was not used to check the table's D call, TRBD1. TRBV21-1 is a documented pseudogene. This CDR3 contains 15 residues. The CDR3 loop is CASSKEGGRWKTQYF. Here the CDR3 DNA reads TGTGCCAGCAGCAAAGAAGGGGGCAGGTGGAAGACCCAGTACTTC.

This clone showed up just once. This chain links TRBV4-3 with TRBJ2-2, with a possible D match to TRBD2 (7 bases). CDR1 LGHNA and CDR2 YSLEER come from the germline V gene. Trimming removed 1 base from V and 9 bases from J, with 15 bases in between. CDR3 length equals 15 residues. In DNA, the CDR3 is TGCGCCAGCAGCCAAGTTGGGGGGGCTGGCCGGGAGCTGTTTTTT. This codes for CASSQVGGAGRELFF.

The CDR3 loop reads CASSVDSLGAGPYEQYF. DNA for the CDR3: TGTGCCAGCAGCGTAGATAGCTTGGGGGCGGGGCCGTACGAGCAGTACTTC. The V and J genes are TRBV9 and TRBJ2-7, with D perhaps being TRBD1 or TRBD2 (6 bases each). With 0 bases removed from V and 4 bases from J, the gap between germline ends came to 20 bases. The CDR3 spans 17 residues. Germline values: CDR1 SGDLS, CDR2 YYNGEE. Full variable domain (missing parts from reference TRBV9 and TRBJ2-7): DSGVTQTPKHLITATGQRVTLRCSPRSGDLSVYWYQQSLDQGLQFLIQYYNGEERAKGNILERFSAQQFPDLHSELNLSSLELGDSALYFCASSVDSLGAGPYEQYFGPGTRLTVT.

This chain links TRBV9 with TRBJ1-5, with D hard to call. The V and J ends lost 0 bases and 5 bases respectively, with 3 bases between them. The germline V gene encodes CDR1 SGDLS and CDR2 YYNGEE. This CDR3 is 12 amino acids long. The CDR3 DNA reads as TGTGCCAGCAGCGTAGGTCATCAGCCCCAGCATTTT. Translated, it gives CASSVGHQPQHF.

The table lists this clone with a few counts. The chain recombines TRBV7-2 with TRBJ1-1; the D gene is possibly TRBD1 (5 bases). The CDR3 loop spans 13 amino acids. From germline, CDR1 is SGHTA and CDR2 FQGNSA. V dropped 0 bases and J dropped 7 bases, with 9 bases sitting between them. CDR3 nucleotide sequence: TGTGCCAGCAGCTTAGCCAGGGTGGGTGAAGCTTTCTTT. Its translation is CASSLARVGEAFF.

A single count supports this clone. V is TRBV4-2 and J is TRBJ2-5; 7 bases are shared with TRBD1. Trimming cost V 0 bases and J 10 bases; bases outside gene matches: 5. The V gene's germline CDR1 is LGHNA and CDR2 YNFKEQ. This CDR3 is 13 amino acids long. CDR3 nucleotides: TGTGCCAGCAGCCAAGAACTCCGGGACAGCCAGTACTTC. This codes for CASSQELRDSQYF.

This rearrangement joins TRBV7-6 to TRBJ2-5; D is ambiguous. The CDR3 has 13 residues. V lost 5 bases and J 1 base, leaving 8 bases between the germline ends. CDR1 and CDR2 from the germline V gene are SGHVS and FNYEAQ. CDR3 region: CASSVHLQETQYF. In nucleotides, the CDR3 is TGTGCCAGCAGCGTCCACCTCCAAGAGACCCAGTACTTC.

This clone was counted a single time. V usage is TRBV6-5 and J usage is TRBJ1-2; 8 nucleotides align to TRBD1. J was trimmed by 4 bases and V by 6 bases; bases with no gene match: 4. The CDR3 is made up of 13 amino acids. Germline CDR1 reads MNHEY; CDR2 reads SVGAGI. The CDR3 region has the DNA TGTGCCAGCAGACAGGACAGGGCCTATGGCTACACCTTC. It yields the protein CASRQDRAYGYTF.

J is TRBJ2-1 and V is TRBV7-6; 10 bases fit TRBD2. The V segment lost 1 base and the J segment 8 bases; nucleotides outside the gene matches: 8. The CDR3 runs 16 residues. CDR1 and CDR2 from the germline V gene are SGHVS and FNYEAQ. CDR3 coding DNA: TGTGCCAGCAGCTTAGTCGCCAGCGGGGGGGCCCATGAGCAGTTCTTC. It is translated as CASSLVASGGAHEQFF.

The rearrangement uses TRBV27 and TRBJ2-5; 9 bases map to TRBD1. Germline V gene lookup returns CDR1 MNHEY and CDR2 SMNVEV (reference sequence). The ends lost 3 bases at V and 5 bases at J; junction bases unmatched: 4. The CDR3 sequence is 14 residues long. CDR3 sequence: CASSFLGQGETQYF. CDR3 in DNA: TGTGCCAGCAGTTTCCTCGGACAGGGGGAGACCCAGTACTTC.

This sequence joins TRBV5-1 and TRBJ1-1; no clear D gene. The length of the CDR3 is 15 residues. V was trimmed by 2 bases and J by 1 base, leaving 12 bases between them. CDR1 and CDR2 from the germline V gene are SGHRS and YFSETQ. For the CDR3, the DNA is TGCGCCAGCAGCTTAAGAGCGGGCGCGAACACTGAAGCTTTCTTT. Its protein product is CASSLRAGANTEAFF.

The chain recombines TRBV12-3 or TRBV12-4 with TRBJ1-6, with a tentative D call TRBD1 (6 bases). The length of the CDR3 is 12 residues. Trimming cost V 5 bases and J 8 bases, with 7 bases left between them. The chain's CDR3 is CASSHRDSPLHF. In nucleotides, the CDR3 is TGTGCCAGCAGTCACAGGGATTCACCCCTCCACTTT.

The chain employs TRBV28 and TRBJ1-5; D unclear. The CDR3 runs 13 residues. V lost 10 bases and J lost 0, with 10 bases in between. Per the germline V gene, CDR1 is MDHEN and CDR2 is SYDVKM. CDR3 amino acids: CATVGYSNQPQHF. The DNA of the CDR3 is TGTGCCACCGTGGGGTATAGCAATCAGCCCCAGCATTTT. Full variable domain (outside the CDR3, taken from reference TRBV28 and TRBJ1-5): DVKVTQSSRYLVKRTGEKVFLECVQDMDHENMFWYRQDPGLGLRLIYFSYDVKMKEKGDIPEGYSVSREKKERFSLILESASTNQTSMYLCATVGYSNQPQHFGDGTRLSIL.

The genes are TRBV28 and TRBJ1-6; 9 bases line up with TRBD1. The CDR3 runs 15 residues. Germline loops: CDR1 MDHEN, CDR2 SYDVKM. The trim removed 3 bases at V and 10 bases at J, leaving 7 bases unmatched. CDR3 residues: CASSFPGTGKSPLHF. The CDR3 nucleotides read TGTGCCAGCAGTTTCCCCGGGACAGGGAAGTCACCCCTCCACTTT.

V usage is TRBV13 and J usage is TRBJ1-5, with TRBD1 matching 7 bases. This CDR3 is built from 16 residues. Losses at the gene ends were 8 bases for V and 1 base for J; bases not matched to a gene: 11. Germline V CDR1 and CDR2: PRHDT, FYEKMQ (reference sequence). CDR3 nucleotide sequence: TGTGCCAGCGCCAAGGGGGCAGTGAAAAGCAATCAGCCCCAGCATTTT. Translating gives CASAKGAVKSNQPQHF. The variable domain in full, completed from reference TRBV13 and TRBJ1-5, reads AAGVIQSPRHLIKEKRETATLKCYPIPRHDTVYWYQQGPGQDPQFLISFYEKMQSDKGSIPDRFSAQQFSDYHSELNMSSLELGDSALYFCASAKGAVKSNQPQHFGDGTRLSIL.

The rearrangement uses TRBV13 and TRBJ2-3, with 7 bases matching TRBD2. Germline V lookup: CDR1 PRHDT, CDR2 FYEKMQ (reference sequence). This CDR3 has 12 amino acids. Germline trimming cut 5 bases from V and 5 bases from J; bases unmatched to any gene: 1. The CDR3, as DNA: TGTGCCAGCAGCCCGGGAGGAGATACGCAGTATTTT. Translating gives CASSPGGDTQYF.